This record covers a single TCR beta chain. Antigen: not known. The data stem from a study of post-analysis software for immune sequencing data. Study at large: Relapsing-remitting, secondary progressive and progressive-relapsing multiple sclerosis courses were included. Study results and caveats: Multiple sclerosis was associated with a significant reduction in normalized Chao1 diversity relative to controls. Samples from a shared batch, those prepared together, strongly co-clustered by F measure.

Sequencing libraries made from TCR beta cDNA carried unique molecular identifiers. The authors obtained roughly 500,000 cDNA molecules from roughly 1.1 to 9.2 million T cells. TCRdb reanalysed the PCR reads using MiXCR and keeps one entry per CDR3 protein. Of roughly 800,000 distinct CDR3 sequences listed, 25% to 30% are singletons. The sample comprised blood. The TCR was taken from a girl between 5 and 17 years old with multiple sclerosis.

The CDR3 sequence: CASSPPPLGQGGLFF. CDR3 DNA: TGTGCCAGCAGTCCCCCCCCACTTGGACAGGGCGGACTGTTTTTT. The rearrangement joins TRBV6-6 to TRBJ1-4; 8 nucleotides agree with TRBD1. J was trimmed by 13 bases and V by 5 bases; bases with no gene match: 15. CDR1 is MNHNY, CDR2 SVGAGI, per germline (reference sequence). CDR3 size: 15 residues.